Sequencing of this T cell receptor beta chain was carried out in a study of a mutant IDH1 vaccine in newly diagnosed glioma. Study in general: Sex among treated patients split about 60% male, roughly 38% female; mean age was approximately 40 years. Earlier therapy was either radiotherapy, temozolomide, or both, and most got both.

Trimming removed 1 base from V and 0 bases from J; junction bases left unmatched: 24. Germline V gene data show CDR1 as LGHNA and CDR2 as YNFKEQ. The CDR3 has 23 amino acids. Comments on this clone: Its antigen is not identified.

The time point was: week 35, safety follow-up. Each vaccine dose was 300 ug of mutant IDH1 20-mer peptide, with topical imiquimod. Some clones are missing from TCRdb's copy, which holds only in-frame ones; the method was immunoSEQ multiplex PCR. The sample has about 42,000 clones, roughly 80% seen once; the top ten hold roughly 5.5%. The chain is built from TRBV4-2 and TRBJ2-1; TRBD2 matches at 7 bases. The clonotype originates from a woman aged 50 to 60 with glioma. Material: PBMCs, obtained from a glioma patient whose treatment included an IDH1 peptide vaccine. The CDR3 bases are TGTGCCAGCAGCCAAGTCAAAACGGCCCTACAGCGGGGACGCACGAGCTCCTACAATGAGCAGTTCTTC. This gives the protein CASSQVKTALQRGRTSSYNEQFF.